Following are 6 T cell receptor beta chains from one sample sequenced in a study of technical replicates of blood from several donors. TCRdb's copy holds only in-frame clones and misses some; the assay was immunoSEQ multiplex PCR. Of under 100,000 clones detected, 95% to 97% appear once; the ten largest clones hold 0.31%. Sequencing used T cells isolated from PBMCs. These receptors all stem from a human donor in good health.

This chain links TRBV5-4 with TRBJ1-4; D gene uncertain. The CDR3 spans 13 residues. The V gene lost 4 bases and the J gene lost 5 bases, with 9 bases spanning the gap. Germline V gene data show CDR1 as SGHNT and CDR2 as YYREEE (reference sequence). CDR3 DNA sequence: TGTGCCAGCAGCCCTAGGCAGAATGAAAAACTGTTTTTT. The encoded protein is CASSPRQNEKLFF.

This clone came up a few times. Other DNA sequences in the sample encode the same CDR3. The gene calls are TRBV7-8 and TRBJ2-7; D remains unclear. V gave up 1 base and J gave up 0 bases, with 4 bases separating them. The CDR3 has 13 amino acids. CDR1 and CDR2 from the germline V gene are SGHVS and FQNEAQ. In DNA form, the CDR3 reads TGTGCCAGCAGCTTAGGACTCTCCTACGAGCAGTACTTC. This gives the protein CASSLGLSYEQYF.

The rearrangement links TRBV5-1 to TRBJ2-3; 7 bases line up with TRBD2. Germline-derived CDR1 and CDR2 are SGHRS and YFSETQ. CDR3 length: 17 residues. Germline trimming cut 0 bases from V and 1 base from J; bases unmatched to any gene: 8. CDR3 coding DNA: TGCGCCAGCAGCTTGGAGTCGGCTACTAGCGGCACAGATACGCAGTATTTT. Its translation: CASSLESATSGTDTQYF. Complete variable domain (other parts from reference TRBV5-1 and TRBJ2-3): KAGVTQTPRYLIKTRGQQVTLSCSPISGHRSVSWYQQTPGQGLQFLFEYFSETQRNKGNFPGRFSGRQFSNSRSEMNVSTLELGDSALYLCASSLESATSGTDTQYFGPGTRLTVL.

The V and J genes are TRBV7-3 and TRBJ2-5; TRBD2 agrees at 14 bases. Germline CDR1 reads SGHTA; CDR2 reads FQGTGA. CDR3 length equals 17 residues. The V segment lost 4 bases and the J segment 0 bases; nucleotides outside the gene matches: 4. Here the CDR3 DNA reads TGTGCCAGCAGCTCGGGACTAGCGGGAGACTACCAAGAGACCCAGTACTTC. Its translation: CASSSGLAGDYQETQYF.

CDR3: CASGYSNQPQHF. CDR3 bases: TGTGCCTCAGGGTATAGCAATCAGCCCCAGCATTTT. V is TRBV6-1 and J is TRBJ1-5; possibly TRBD1 for D (5 bases). CDR1 and CDR2 from the germline V gene are MNHNS and SASEGT. Trimming shortened V by 11 bases and J by 0 bases, and 8 bases separated the two germline ends. This CDR3 contains 12 residues.

This sequence joins TRBV18 and TRBJ2-1; 7 bases map to TRBD1. The V gene's germline CDR1 is KGHSH and CDR2 LQKENI. The CDR3 is 15 residues long. V lost 5 bases and J lost 0; bases outside the gene matches: 4. In DNA form, the CDR3 reads TGTGCCAGCTCAGAACAGGGGATCTCCTACAATGAGCAGTTCTTC. It translates to CASSEQGISYNEQFF. Together with reference TRBV18 and TRBJ2-1, the CDR3 gives the full variable domain: NAGVMQNPRHLVRRRGQEARLRCSPMKGHSHVYWYRQLPEEGLKFMVYLQKENIIDESGMPKERFSAEFPKEGPSILRIQQVVRGDSAAYFCASSEQGISYNEQFFGPGTRLTVL.